The 5 T cell receptor beta chains presented below share a single source sample, sequenced in a study of tissue T cells after allogeneic stem cell transplantation. TCRdb's copy holds only in-frame clones and misses some; the assay was immunoSEQ multiplex PCR. The sample has 7,200 or so clones; about 50% are singletons. This sample's time point: mouse harvest day 7 after allogeneic transplant. Each mouse received 10^7 T-cell-depleted marrow cells plus 10^6 splenic CD5+ T cells by tail vein. The sample consisted of gut tissue. Receptors originate from a female BALB/c mouse given C57BL/6 T cells with graft-versus-host disease after an allogeneic hematopoietic cell transplant.

This clone was seen more than once but under ten times. Genes here carry mouse names. The CDR3 here is CAWSLAGREQYF. Partial CDR3 DNA: TGTGCCTGGAGTCTAGCAGGGCGCGAACAGTAC. J is TRBJ2-7 and V is TRBV31, with a weak D call TRBD1 (5 bases). The read stops 1 residue short of the end of the CDR3; the missing end is completed from the germline J gene. The CDR3 is made up of 12 amino acids. Trimming removed 0 bases at V and 7 bases at J, with 10 bases between. From germline, CDR1 is GKSSPN and CDR2 SITVG.

Remarks on this clone: Gene names denote mouse genes. The read falls 1 residue short of the CDR3 end, and the missing part is taken from the germline J gene. The J gene is TRBJ1-1, the V gene TRBV15, with D possibly TRBD1 on 5 matching bases. The CDR3 runs to 13 residues. Trimming took 6 bases from V and 0 from J, leaving 8 bases between them. CDR1 is SGHND, CDR2 FRSKSL, per germline. The CDR3 DNA, read in part, is TGTGCCAGCAGGGACAATGCAAACACAGAAGTCTTC. It yields the protein CASRDNANTEVF. In full, the CDR3 is CASRDNANTEVFF. Full variable domain (rest looked up from reference TRBV15 and TRBJ1-1): DAGVTQTPRHEVAEKGQTIILKCEPVSGHNDLFWYRQTKIQGLELLSYFRSKSLMEDGGAFKDRFKAEMLNSSFSTLKIQPTEPKDSAVYLCASRDNANTEVFFGKGTRLTVV.

In regard to this clone: Gene names follow the mouse nomenclature. The CDR3 extends 1 residue past the end of the read, so its final part is completed from the germline J gene. This rearrangement joins TRBV3 to TRBJ2-5, with D tentatively TRBD1 (5 bases). Between the trimmed V and J ends, which lost 4 bases and 0 bases, there was a span of 8 bases. Germline CDR1 and CDR2: SNHLY and FYNGKV (reference sequence). The CDR3 has 14 residues. Incomplete CDR3 DNA: TGTGCCAGCAGCTCCCGACAGAACCAAGACACCCAGTAC. It specifies CASSSRQNQDTQY. The entire CDR3 is CASSSRQNQDTQYF.

With respect to this clone: Each gene name is a mouse one. Read sequence stops 1 residue before the CDR3 end, and the germline J gene provides the missing end. The chain uses TRBV26 and TRBJ1-1; D gene ambiguous. The CDR3 consists of 14 residues. Germline V CDR1 and CDR2: KGHPV, FQNQEV (reference sequence). Trimming took off 3 bases at V and 0 bases at J, with 8 bases between the two ends. The CDR3 is CASSLIQANTEVFF. The CDR3 bases that were read are TGTGCCAGCAGTCTCATCCAGGCAAACACAGAAGTCTTC.

The sample holds a few counts of this clone. Each gene name is a mouse one. The missing CDR3 end, 1 residue past where the read stops, is filled in from the germline J gene. This chain links TRBV13-2 with TRBJ2-1, with 10 bases fitting TRBD2. CDR1 is NNHNN and CDR2 is SYGAGS in the germline V gene (reference sequence). The CDR3 is 16 residues long. V dropped 2 bases and J dropped 1; count of bases not matched to a gene: 3. CDR3 DNA (partial): TGTGCCAGCGGTGACCCTGGGGGGGCGAACTATGCTGAGCAGTTC. Its protein is CASGDPGGANYAEQF. The complete CDR3 reads CASGDPGGANYAEQFF.